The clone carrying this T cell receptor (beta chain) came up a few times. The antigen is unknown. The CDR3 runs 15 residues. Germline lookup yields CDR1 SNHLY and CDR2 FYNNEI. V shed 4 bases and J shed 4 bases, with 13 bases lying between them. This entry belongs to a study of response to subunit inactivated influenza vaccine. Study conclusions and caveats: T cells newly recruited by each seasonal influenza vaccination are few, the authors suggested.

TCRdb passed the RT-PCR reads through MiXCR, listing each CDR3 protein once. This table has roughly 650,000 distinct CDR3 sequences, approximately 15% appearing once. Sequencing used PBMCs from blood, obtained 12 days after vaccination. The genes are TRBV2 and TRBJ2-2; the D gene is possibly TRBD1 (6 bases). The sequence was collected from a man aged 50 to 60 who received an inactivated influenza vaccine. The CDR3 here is CASSVVIGGTGELFF. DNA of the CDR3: TGTGCCAGCAGTGTTGTTATAGGGGGCACCGGGGAGCTGTTTTTT.